A selection of T cell receptor beta chains follows, all from one sample in a study of OX40 agonist ivuxolimab in advanced cancers. Repertoires were generated with immunoSEQ multiplex PCR, while TCRdb's copy carries only in-frame clones and drops some. The repertoire holds 90,000 to 120,000 clones, with roughly nine tenths as singletons. This sample comprised CD4+ or CD8+ T cells sorted from blood, obtained in a trial of the OX40 agonist ivuxolimab. These receptors were taken from an adult with an advanced solid tumor such as melanoma, head and neck, liver or kidney cancer. Each CDR3 is given with its conserved first and last residue. D genes are given only for firm matches. Where a row states a size, it is once, few, many or the class of an expanded clone; other rows omit it.

-	TRBJ2-1	13	-	TRBV6-1	TGTGCCCTTCTTTCAGCGTACCGCGGTGAGCAGTTCTTC	CALLSAYRGEQFF
few	TRBJ2-7	16	TRBD2	TRBV5-1	TGCGCCAGCAGCCGTACCCCCTTTAGCGGGGTCATGGAGCAGTACTTC	CASSRTPFSGVMEQYF
-	TRBJ2-1	16	TRBD2	TRBV6-1	TGTGCCAGCAGTGAGTCGCTAGCGGCCAATTATGGCGAGCAGTTCTTC	CASSESLAANYGEQFF
-	TRBJ1-1	15	TRBD1	TRBV9	TGTGCCAGCAGCGCGGGACAGCGGGGGAACACTGAAGCTTTCTTT	CASSAGQRGNTEAFF
-	TRBJ2-7	15	-	TRBV28	TGTGCCAGCAGAACACCAGGGACGGCGTCCTACGAGCAGTACTTC	CASRTPGTASYEQYF
-	TRBJ1-6	15	-	TRBV5-1	TGCGCCAGCAGCTCACAGGGTGGGAATAATTCACCCCTCCACTTT	CASSSQGGNNSPLHF
once	TRBJ2-1	12	-	TRBV19	TGTGCCAGTAGTGGCCCCCACGGATTGCCGTTCTTC	CASSGPHGLPFF
-	TRBJ2-3	15	TRBD2	TRBV6-5	TGTGCCAGCAGTTATACTAGCGGGCGCACAGATACGCAGTATTTT	CASSYTSGRTDTQYF
-	TRBJ2-7	13	-	TRBV30	TGTGCCTGGAGCAGGGGAGAAAACTACGAGCAGTACTTC	CAWSRGENYEQYF
-	TRBJ1-2	15	TRBD1	TRBV13	TGTGCCAGCAGCTTAACGCAGGGGACAGGGGATGGCTACACCTTC	CASSLTQGTGDGYTF
once	TRBJ1-1	15	-	TRBV7-9	TGTGCCAGCAGCTTACGAACAGAGGCAAACGCTGAAGCTTTCTTT	CASSLRTEANAEAFF
-	TRBJ2-6	16	TRBD1	TRBV10-3	TGTGCCATCAGTGTTGGGACAGGATCTGGGGCCAACGTCCTGACTTTC	CAISVGTGSGANVLTF
once	TRBJ2-7	17	TRBD1	TRBV11-2	TGTGCCAGCAGCCCTTATTCCGGGACAGGGAGCTCCTACGAGCAGTACTTC	CASSPYSGTGSSYEQYF
once	TRBJ2-3	14	-	TRBV7-2	TGTGCCAGCAGCCTAAACAAGGGGGCAGATACGCAGTATTTT	CASSLNKGADTQYF
once	TRBJ2-5	16	TRBD2	TRBV11-2	TGTGCCAGCAGACGTCTAGCGGGAGGGCCCCAAGAGACCCAGTACTTC	CASRRLAGGPQETQYF
-	TRBJ1-1	16	TRBD1	TRBV6-1	TGTGCCAGCAGTGAAGGGGGGACAGGGGGCCGCACTGAAGCTTTCTTT	CASSEGGTGGRTEAFF
-	TRBJ2-7	12	-	TRBV29-1	TGCAGCGCATCTAGAGGACCCTACGAGCAGTACTTC	CSASRGPYEQYF
-	TRBJ2-1	13	-	TRBV12-5	TGTGCTAGTGGACGGGCAGGGGACAATGAGCAGTTCTTC	CASGRAGDNEQFF
-	TRBJ2-1	12	TRBD1	TRBV11-2	TGTGCCAGCAGCTTAACCAGGGGGCCACAGTTCTTC	CASSLTRGPQFF
-	TRBJ2-7	14	-	TRBV5-1	TGCGCCAGCAGCTCATACTTACAGGGATACGAGCAGTACTTC	CASSSYLQGYEQYF
-	TRBJ1-3	16	TRBD1	TRBV9	TGTGCCAGCAGCGTAGAGGCCAGGGGGCTTGGAAACACCATATATTTT	CASSVEARGLGNTIYF
-	TRBJ2-7	14	-	TRBV5-4	TGTGCCAGCAGCTCAGGGTCCCTTTCCTACGAGCAGTACTTC	CASSSGSLSYEQYF
-	TRBJ2-4	14	TRBD2	TRBV5-1	TGCGCCAGCAGCCCCCTAGCGGGAGTAAACATTCAGTACTTC	CASSPLAGVNIQYF
-	TRBJ2-5	17	TRBD2	TRBV5-1	TGCGCCAGCAGCTTGGACGGGACTAGCGGACTCCAAGAGACCCAGTACTTC	CASSLDGTSGLQETQYF
once	TRBJ2-1	16	TRBD1	TRBV7-2	TGTGCCAGCAGCTTAGTGTCTGGGACAGGGTTCCATGAGCAGTTCTTC	CASSLVSGTGFHEQFF
once	TRBJ2-1	17	TRBD1	TRBV28	TGTGCCAGCAAAAAGCCTCCGGGACAGGGGAATAAAAATGAGCAGTTCTTC	CASKKPPGQGNKNEQFF
few	TRBJ2-7	15	-	TRBV23-1	TGCGCCAGCAGTCTTTTTCGCAACAAGTCATGCGAGCAGTACTTC	CASSLFRNKSCEQYF
once	TRBJ2-7	14	-	TRBV7-8	TGTGCCAGCAGCTTAGTGCGGGGTCCCTACGAGCAGTACTTC	CASSLVRGPYEQYF
-	TRBJ2-3	14	-	TRBV7-3	TGTGCCAGCAGCTTAACCCCTAGCACAGATACGCAGTATTTT	CASSLTPSTDTQYF
-	TRBJ2-7	11	-	TRBV28	TGTGCCAGCAGAGTGAATAACGAGCAGTACTTC	CASRVNNEQYF
few	TRBJ2-1	11	-	TRBV6-5	TGTGCCAGCAGCCAATGGGGGGAGCAGTTCTTC	CASSQWGEQFF